This T cell receptor beta chain was sequenced for a study of graft-versus-host responses after intestinal transplantation. Study information: Anti-thymocyte globulin was used for induction in all recipients, who then took tacrolimus and steroids for about 3 years.

Regarding this clone: Antigen: not known.

The method was immunoSEQ multiplex PCR; TCRdb's version includes in-frame clones alone and lacks a portion of them. Altogether around 90,000 clones are present, around 93% being singletons, with the ten largest covering approximately 1%. Germline assignment: CDR1 MRHNA and CDR2 SNTAGT. This CDR3 has 17 amino acids. With V trimmed by 7 bases and J by 5 bases, 10 bases remained unmatched. Sequencing was performed on unstimulated CD8+ T cells sorted from spleen or lymph node cells, taken before transplant. The chain uses TRBV6-4 and TRBJ2-3, with 15 nucleotides matching TRBD2. The TCR originated in a human donor who was the organ donor for an intestinal transplant. The CDR3 DNA reads TGTGCCAGCACAACCGGGACTAGCGGGGGGCGGGGAGATACGCAGTATTTT. As protein: CASTTGTSGGRGDTQYF.